The 24 T cell receptor beta chains in this list originate from one sample, sequenced in a study of OX40 agonist ivuxolimab in advanced cancers. TCRdb's table, derived via immunoSEQ multiplex PCR, lists solely in-frame clones and lacks some. The sample lists about 82,000 clones, approximately 82% occurring once. The specimen comprised CD4+ or CD8+ T cells sorted from blood, sampled in a trial of the OX40 agonist ivuxolimab. Receptors originate from an adult with an advanced solid tumor such as melanoma, head and neck, liver or kidney cancer.

This chain connects TRBV5-1 to TRBJ2-3, with D uncertain. V was trimmed by 4 bases and J by 1 base, leaving 13 bases between them. Germline assignment: CDR1 SGHRS and CDR2 YFSETQ. The CDR3 length is 15 residues. The chain's CDR3 is CASSLMTWGTDTQYF. The CDR3 coding sequence is TGCGCCAGCAGCCTTATGACTTGGGGCACAGATACGCAGTATTTT.

The genes are TRBV4-2 and TRBJ1-4; 11 nucleotides agree with TRBD1. Trimming removed 0 bases from V and 7 bases from J; junction bases left unmatched: 7. The CDR3 consists of 17 residues. The germline V gene has CDR1 LGHNA and CDR2 YNFKEQ. CDR3 sequence reads: CASSQDRTGTGGEKLFF. Here the CDR3 DNA reads TGTGCCAGCAGCCAAGATCGGACCGGGACAGGGGGTGAAAAACTGTTTTTT.

V is TRBV7-2 and J is TRBJ2-5, with D tentatively TRBD2 (7 bases). V lost 3 bases to trimming and J lost 4 bases, with 15 bases between them. From germline, CDR1 is SGHTA and CDR2 FQGNSA. The CDR3 is made up of 15 amino acids. Here the CDR3 reads CASSLGGAGAETQYF. CDR3 DNA: TGTGCCAGCAGCTTGGGGGGGGCAGGGGCAGAGACCCAGTACTTC.

The chain combines TRBV7-8 with TRBJ2-3, with 8 bases lining up with TRBD2. J lost 0 bases, V lost 5 bases, and 7 bases had no gene match. CDR3 length: 16 amino acids. In germline, CDR1 is SGHVS, CDR2 FQNEAQ. CDR3 bases: TGTGCCAGCAGCGGAGGACTAGCCGCCAGCACAGATACGCAGTATTTT. It is translated as CASSGGLAASTDTQYF. Supplemented by reference TRBV7-8 and TRBJ2-3, the full variable domain reads GAGVSQSPRYKVAKRGQDVALRCDPISGHVSLFWYQQALGQGPEFLTYFQNEAQLDKSGLPSDRFFAERPEGSVSTLKIQRTQQEDSAVYLCASSGGLAASTDTQYFGPGTRLTVL.

This CDR3 reads CASSLRRDSTGELFF. CDR3 DNA sequence: TGTGCCAGCAGCTTAAGGCGGGATTCGACCGGGGAGCTGTTTTTT. The rearrangement uses TRBV11-2 and TRBJ2-2; perhaps TRBD2 as D (6 bases). V was clipped by 2 bases and J by 5 bases, with 12 bases between them. This CDR3 has 15 residues. CDR1 and CDR2 from the germline V gene are SGHAT and FQNNGV.

This chain links TRBV2 with TRBJ1-1, with TRBD1 identical over 7 bases. Trimming took 7 bases from V and 2 from J; bases not matched to a gene: 13. The CDR3 is made up of 16 amino acids. Germline V lookup: CDR1 SNHLY, CDR2 FYNNEI. CDR3 DNA sequence: TGTGCCAGCATTTCGGGTTGGCAGGGGGGAAACACTGAAGCTTTCTTT. Translating gives CASISGWQGGNTEAFF.

The CDR3 coding sequence is TGCAGCGTTGGCCCCAAGGCAGGGTCCTACGAGCAGTACTTC. Protein sequence: CSVGPKAGSYEQYF. The chain combines TRBV29-1 with TRBJ2-7; maybe TRBD1 (5 bases). This CDR3 has 14 residues. CDR1 is SQVTM and CDR2 is ANQGSEA in the germline V gene. V lost 4 bases and J lost 1, with 14 bases in between.

The chain is built from TRBV18 and TRBJ2-2; TRBD1 agrees at 9 bases. Per germline, CDR1 KGHSH and CDR2 LQKENI. This CDR3 has 16 amino acids. Trimming at V came to 1 base and at J to 6 bases, leaving 6 bases not matched to a gene. CDR3 loop: CASSPRETGGAGELFF. The CDR3 DNA follows: TGTGCCAGCTCACCACGTGAGACAGGGGGTGCCGGGGAGCTGTTTTTT.

The chain uses TRBV7-2 and TRBJ2-1, with TRBD2 matching 7 bases. Germline assignment: CDR1 SGHTA and CDR2 FQGNSA. This CDR3 comprises 13 residues. The trim removed 0 bases at V and 7 bases at J, leaving 0 bases unmatched. CDR3 amino acids: CASSLAGGNEQFF. CDR3 DNA: TGTGCCAGCAGCTTAGCGGGAGGGAATGAGCAGTTCTTC.

The chain joins TRBV30 to TRBJ1-5, with 9 bases fitting TRBD1. J lost 2 bases, V lost 1 base, and 3 bases had no gene match. The germline gives CDR1 GTSNPN, CDR2 SVGIG (reference sequence). There are 15 residues in the CDR3. The chain's CDR3 is CAWSADRGGNQPQHF. CDR3 coding DNA: TGTGCCTGGAGTGCGGACAGGGGTGGCAATCAGCCCCAGCATTTT.

V is TRBV29-1 and J is TRBJ1-1, with D perhaps TRBD1 (5 bases). The CDR3 contains 14 residues. V was shortened by 6 bases and J by 2 bases, with 16 bases between the two germline ends. The germline CDR1 and CDR2 sequences are SQVTM and ANQGSEA. For the CDR3, the DNA is TGCAGCGTCGCGTCGGGACGGCTAAACACTGAAGCTTTCTTT. This sequence encodes CSVASGRLNTEAFF.

The V and J genes are TRBV2 and TRBJ2-3, with 13 bases identical to TRBD2. The germline gives CDR1 SNHLY, CDR2 FYNNEI. V lost 6 bases to trimming and J lost 2 bases; unmatched junction nucleotides: 14. CDR3 length: 19 amino acids. CDR3 nucleotide sequence: TGTGCCAGCAGAGGTGGACTAGCGGGGGTTTACCCCTTCACAGATACGCAGTATTTT. It translates to CASRGGLAGVYPFTDTQYF. The full variable domain, its missing parts supplied by reference TRBV2 and TRBJ2-3, is EPEVTQTPSHQVTQMGQEVILRCVPISNHLYFYWYRQILGQKVEFLVSFYNNEISEKSEIFDDQFSVERPDGSNFTLKIRSTKLEDSAMYFCASRGGLAGVYPFTDTQYFGPGTRLTVL.

This clone was detected a few times. The chain combines TRBV29-1 with TRBJ1-1; D unclear. Trimming took 0 bases from V and 4 from J, leaving 18 bases between them. The CDR3 loop spans 16 amino acids. Germline-derived CDR1 and CDR2 are SQVTM and ANQGSEA. The CDR3 region has the DNA TGCAGCGTTGAAGATCCGTACGCCCTCCCAGGCACTGAAGCTTTCTTT. Its translation: CSVEDPYALPGTEAFF.

The chain is built from TRBV30 and TRBJ2-1, with D perhaps TRBD1 (5 bases). CDR1 and CDR2 from the germline V gene are GTSNPN and SVGIG (reference sequence). Trimming pared 8 bases from V and 3 bases from J, leaving 11 bases between. The CDR3 totals 12 residues. CDR3 region: CAQGKSYNEQFF. DNA for the CDR3: TGTGCCCAGGGAAAGAGCTACAATGAGCAGTTCTTC.

This clone was observed a single time. The chain couples TRBV19 to TRBJ1-1; D not resolved. V gave up 3 bases and J gave up 0 bases, with 11 bases separating them. Germline V gene data show CDR1 as LNHDA and CDR2 as SQIVND (reference sequence). The CDR3 has 15 residues. CDR3 in DNA: TGTGCCAGTAGTATTGATTATAGGGTGAACACTGAAGCTTTCTTT. As protein: CASSIDYRVNTEAFF.

This clone was seen a few times. V usage is TRBV29-1 and J usage is TRBJ1-1; D uncertain. The V end was cut by 6 bases, the J end by 7 bases, with 24 bases between. This CDR3 comprises 15 residues. From germline, CDR1 is SQVTM and CDR2 ANQGSEA. CDR3 sequence reads: CSVVTAQSASGEAFF. CDR3 sequence (DNA): TGCAGCGTGGTAACAGCGCAGTCGGCGAGCGGTGAAGCTTTCTTT. Variable domain in full (rest from reference TRBV29-1 and TRBJ1-1): SAVISQKPSRDICQRGTSLTIQCQVDSQVTMMFWYRQQPGQSLTLIATANQGSEATYESGFVIDKFPISRPNLTFSTLTVSNMSPEDSSIYLCSVVTAQSASGEAFFGQGTRLTVV.

The count of this clone is one. The V gene is TRBV30, the J gene TRBJ2-1; the D gene is possibly TRBD1 (6 bases). This CDR3 is built from 12 residues. The ends were cut back, 2 bases at V and 8 bases at J, with 10 bases in the middle. CDR1 and CDR2 (germline): GTSNPN, SVGIG (reference sequence). The CDR3 reads CAWSKGGYEQFF. For the CDR3, the DNA is TGTGCCTGGAGTAAAGGGGGTTATGAGCAGTTCTTC.

The chain links TRBV11-2 to TRBJ1-1; 9 positions match TRBD1. With 5 bases clipped from V and 1 base from J, the junction kept 8 bases outside the gene matches. CDR3 length equals 16 residues. The germline CDR1 and CDR2 sequences are SGHAT and FQNNGV. The CDR3, as DNA: TGTGCCAGCAGCCCATATCCGGGACAGGGGAACACTGAAGCTTTCTTT. Encoded protein: CASSPYPGQGNTEAFF.

The V gene is TRBV4-2, the J gene TRBJ2-6, with D possibly being TRBD1 (6 bases). Trimming shortened V by 1 base and J by 0 bases, and 13 bases separated the two germline ends. CDR1 and CDR2 (germline): LGHNA, YNFKEQ. The CDR3 is 18 amino acids. The chain's CDR3 is CASSQVWTVLSGANVLTF. CDR3 nucleotide sequence: TGTGCCAGCAGCCAAGTTTGGACAGTCCTCTCTGGGGCCAACGTCCTGACTTTC.

This chain links TRBV19 with TRBJ2-1, with 10 bases fitting TRBD1. From germline, CDR1 is LNHDA and CDR2 SQIVND (reference sequence). This CDR3 is 16 amino acids long. With V trimmed by 3 bases and J by 7 bases, 9 bases remained unmatched. CDR3: CASSIHRQGARNEQFF. CDR3 coding DNA: TGTGCCAGTAGTATTCACAGACAGGGGGCACGAAATGAGCAGTTCTTC.

In DNA, the CDR3 is TGTGCCAGCTCACCACCGTTCGCGGGCCCGAGCTCCTACGAGCAGTACTTC. This gives the protein CASSPPFAGPSSYEQYF. The chain uses TRBV18 and TRBJ2-7, with D perhaps TRBD2 (5 bases). The V gene lost 0 bases and the J gene lost 0 bases, with 15 bases spanning the gap. Looked up from germline, CDR1 is KGHSH and CDR2 is LQKENI. This CDR3 comprises 17 residues.

This chain links TRBV18 with TRBJ1-2; no definite D call. Trimming took off 5 bases at V and 0 bases at J, with 16 bases between the two ends. CDR3 length: 16 amino acids. Germline assignment: CDR1 KGHSH and CDR2 LQKENI. The CDR3 DNA reads as TGTGCCAGCTCATTTCGGGATCCATCATCTAACTATGGCTACACCTTC. Amino acid sequence: CASSFRDPSSNYGYTF.

The chain recombines TRBV6-6 with TRBJ1-2; no firm D call. The CDR3 contains 15 residues. The V end lost 2 bases, the J end lost 2 bases, and 12 bases lay between the germline ends. The germline V gene has CDR1 MNHNY and CDR2 SVGAGI (reference sequence). The CDR3 coding sequence is TGTGCCAGCAGTTACGGAGGGAATGAGAACTATGGCTACACCTTC. This sequence encodes CASSYGGNENYGYTF.

The chain is built from TRBV6-6 and TRBJ1-3, with a weak D call TRBD1 (6 bases). V was cut by 6 bases and J by 2 bases, with 14 bases left in between. The CDR3 is 15 amino acids. Germline V CDR1 and CDR2: MNHNY, SVGAGI (reference sequence). As DNA, the CDR3 is TGTGCCAGCAGCACCCTAGGGGGAACTGGAAACACCATATATTTT. Translation gives CASSTLGGTGNTIYF.